This T cell receptor (gamma chain) comes out of a study of gamma-delta T cells after stem cell transplantation. TCRdb re-called the RT-PCR reads with CATT. This sample has approximately 3,700 gamma-chain clones, with around 5% found just once. The TCR was taken from a human donor. It is not recorded whose cells these are; they may come from a transplant donor. Sequencing used gamma-delta T cells.

This chain's CDR3 is CATWDGTKYSSDWIKTF. CDR3 nucleotide sequence: TGTGCCACCTGGGATGGTACAAAATATAGTAGTGATTGGATCAAGACGTTT. The gene calls are TRGV4 and TRGJP2. Germline CDR1 reads EGSTGY; CDR2 reads YDSYTSSV. Trimming removed 1 base from V and 0 bases from J; junction bases left unmatched: 8. The CDR3 contains 17 residues.